The 25 T cell receptor beta chains below come from one sample, sequenced in a study of cytomegalovirus exposure and HLA in healthy donors. Primers: 60 Vbeta forward and 13 Jbeta reverse. Some clones are missing from TCRdb's copy, which holds only in-frame ones; the method was immunoSEQ multiplex PCR. Of 85,000 to 130,000 clones in the sample, more than 65% were seen once. The sample comprised PBMCs. These receptors originate from a woman in her fifties or sixties in good health and CMV-seropositive.

The rearrangement joins TRBV21-1 to TRBJ1-5; the table names TRBD1, a call not compared with the DNA. TRBV21-1 is tagged as a pseudogene. The CDR3 has 23 residues. CDR3 in DNA: TGTGCCAGCAGCAACACCAGCAACCGGGACAGGGAGAAAGGACGATATAGCAATCAGTCCCAGCATTTT. Amino acid sequence: CASSNTSNRDREKGRYSNQSQHF.

The chain recombines TRBV19 with TRBJ2-1; tentatively, D is TRBD2 (6 bases). CDR1 and CDR2 (germline): LNHDA, SQIVND (reference sequence). V was shortened by 4 bases and J by 3 bases, with 10 bases between the two germline ends. CDR3 length equals 14 residues. This chain's CDR3 is CASSRWGDYNEQFF. Written as DNA, the CDR3 is TGTGCCAGTAGTAGGTGGGGGGACTACAATGAGCAGTTCTTC. The whole variable domain, filled in from reference TRBV19 and TRBJ2-1, reads DGGITQSPKYLFRKEGQNVTLSCEQNLNHDAMYWYRQDPGQGLRLIYYSQIVNDFQKGDIAEGYSVSREKKESFPLTVTSAQKNPTAFYLCASSRWGDYNEQFFGPGTRLTVL.

This clone was recorded once. This chain links TRBV30 with TRBJ2-7, with 9 bases lining up with TRBD1. The CDR3 has 16 residues. V was clipped by 0 bases and J by 0 bases; unmatched bases: 6. Germline-derived CDR1 and CDR2 are GTSNPN and SVGIG (reference sequence). The CDR3 DNA follows: TGTGCCTGGAGTGTTTGGGGACAGGGATCCTCCTACGAGCAGTACTTC. Its protein is CAWSVWGQGSSYEQYF.

This clone was detected only a few times. The chain links TRBV6-6 to TRBJ1-6, with unresolved D. The CDR3 spans 14 residues. Germline V lookup: CDR1 MNHNY, CDR2 SVGAGI (reference sequence). Deletions cut 2 bases from V and 8 bases from J, with 10 bases between. CDR3 region: CASSYKAADSPLHF. DNA of the CDR3: TGTGCCAGCAGTTACAAGGCGGCAGATTCACCCCTCCACTTT.

The J gene is TRBJ1-6, the V gene TRBV9; D is unclear. The germline CDR1 and CDR2 sequences are SGDLS and YYNGEE. With 4 bases removed from V and 5 bases from J, the gap between germline ends came to 10 bases. The CDR3 loop spans 14 amino acids. The CDR3 region has the DNA TGTGCCAGCAGCCACCCGAGTCATAATTCACCCCTCCACTTT. Its protein product is CASSHPSHNSPLHF.

This rearrangement joins TRBV14 to TRBJ2-1; 12 bases agree with TRBD2. Germline-derived CDR1 and CDR2 are SGHDN and FVKESK. V lost 1 base, J lost 5 bases, and 9 bases stayed unmatched. CDR3 length: 18 residues. The chain's CDR3 is CASSQGLAGASGNNEQFF. DNA of the CDR3: TGTGCCAGCAGCCAAGGACTAGCGGGGGCCTCGGGCAACAATGAGCAGTTCTTC.

CDR3 sequence reads: CSVDGERNEQFF. Here the CDR3 DNA reads TGCAGCGTAGACGGGGAGCGAAATGAGCAGTTCTTC. The gene calls are TRBV29-1 and TRBJ2-1, with D possibly being TRBD2 (5 bases). Germline-derived CDR1 and CDR2 are SQVTM and ANQGSEA. This CDR3 spans 12 amino acids. V was clipped by 6 bases and J by 7 bases, with 13 bases between them.

This chain joins TRBV11-2 and TRBJ2-3; tentatively, D is TRBD1 (6 bases). Per germline, CDR1 SGHAT and CDR2 FQNNGV. With 2 bases removed from V and 4 bases from J, the gap between germline ends came to 13 bases. The CDR3 runs 15 residues. CDR3 coding DNA: TGTGCCAGCAGCTTACAATCCAGGGGAGCAGATACGCAGTATTTT. Protein: CASSLQSRGADTQYF.

The chain joins TRBV11-2 to TRBJ2-3; possibly TRBD1 for D (5 bases). Germline V CDR1 and CDR2: SGHAT, FQNNGV. The CDR3 is made up of 13 amino acids. Trimming took 4 bases from V and 5 from J, leaving 10 bases between them. CDR3 nucleotide sequence: TGTGCCAGCAGCTCGCGCAGGGAAGATACGCAGTATTTT. Its protein product is CASSSRREDTQYF. The full variable domain, with the rest looked up from reference TRBV11-2 and TRBJ2-3, is EAGVAQSPRYKIIEKRQSVAFWCNPISGHATLYWYQQILGQGPKLLIQFQNNGVVDDSQLPKDRFSAERLKGVDSTLKIQPAKLEDSAVYLCASSSRREDTQYFGPGTRLTVL.

The rearrangement links TRBV18 to TRBJ2-1; TRBD1 is a possible D gene (5 bases). CDR1 KGHSH and CDR2 LQKENI come from the germline V gene. The CDR3 covers 17 residues. Trimming stripped 2 bases from V and 0 bases from J, with 14 bases between. CDR3 loop: CASSPTKGVSSYNEQFF. In DNA form, the CDR3 reads TGTGCCAGCTCACCAACTAAAGGGGTCAGCTCCTACAATGAGCAGTTCTTC.

This clone occurred a few times. The chain is built from TRBV7-2 and TRBJ2-7; maybe TRBD1 (6 bases). V lost 5 bases and J 0 bases, leaving 14 bases between the germline ends. The CDR3 covers 15 residues. From germline, CDR1 is SGHTA and CDR2 FQGNSA. The CDR3 loop reads CASSPWTVSSYEQYF. CDR3 in DNA: TGTGCCAGCAGCCCCTGGACAGTCAGCTCCTACGAGCAGTACTTC.

A single count supports this clone. The chain is built from TRBV2 and TRBJ2-7; D gene ambiguous. Trimming cost V 8 bases and J 2 bases, with 7 bases left between them. The CDR3 length is 11 residues. Germline CDR1 SNHLY, CDR2 FYNNEI. CDR3 sequence: CASGQTYEQYF. Written as DNA, the CDR3 is TGTGCCAGCGGCCAGACCTACGAGCAGTACTTC.

The V and J genes are TRBV4-2 and TRBJ2-6; D remains ambiguous. The CDR3 has 15 amino acids. The germline V gene has CDR1 LGHNA and CDR2 YNFKEQ. V lost 3 bases and J lost 11, with 17 bases in between. The CDR3 sequence: CASSHTQDNSDVLTF. Here the CDR3 DNA reads TGTGCCAGCAGCCATACACAAGATAATTCCGACGTCCTGACTTTC.

The chain employs TRBV6-4 and TRBJ2-5; 7 bases agree with TRBD2. CDR3 length: 15 residues. V gave up 6 bases and J gave up 11 bases; unmatched junction bases: 18. Germline CDR1 is MRHNA and CDR2 is SNTAGT. CDR3 coding DNA: TGTGCCAGCAGCCCGGGGCTAGCGGAACGTAGGGAGCAGTACTTC. Encoded protein: CASSPGLAERREQYF.

This clone was seen more than once but under ten times. The chain employs TRBV7-8 and TRBJ1-2, with 12 bases aligning to TRBD1. V trimming: 2 bases; J trimming: 8 bases; junction bases outside the gene matches: 6. Germline assignment: CDR1 SGHVS and CDR2 FQNEAQ. CDR3 length: 15 residues. In nucleotides, the CDR3 is TGTGCCAGCAGCTTAATGGGACAGGGGGCGCGCGGCTACACCTTC. This gives the protein CASSLMGQGARGYTF.

This clone was recorded once. J is TRBJ1-3 and V is TRBV21-1; TRBD1, the table's D call, was not compared with the DNA. TRBV21-1 is labeled a pseudogene. CDR3 size: 13 residues. The CDR3 DNA follows: TGTGCCAGCAACAGACAGTCTGGAAACACCATATATTTT. Translating gives CASNRQSGNTIYF.

The V call is TRBV10-1, the J call TRBJ1-3, with 7 bases that match TRBD1. Germline V lookup: CDR1 WNHNN, CDR2 SYGVQD (reference sequence). The CDR3 covers 22 residues. V gave up 6 bases and J gave up 2 bases; unmatched junction bases: 28. The CDR3: CASSPAPTDRAVKFVAGNTIYF. The CDR3 DNA reads TGCGCCAGCAGCCCCGCCCCCACTGACAGGGCAGTGAAGTTCGTCGCTGGAAACACCATATATTTT.

The gene calls are TRBV5-6 and TRBJ2-1; TRBD2 might be the D (6 bases). The germline gives CDR1 SGHDT, CDR2 YYEEEE. The CDR3 runs 16 residues. V lost 4 bases and J lost 6, with 20 bases in between. CDR3 sequence: CASSGLEGWRGNEQFF. In DNA, the CDR3 is TGTGCCAGCAGCGGACTTGAGGGGTGGAGGGGCAATGAGCAGTTCTTC.

The chain has TRBV7-6 and TRBJ1-5; D is ambiguous. Germline V gene sequence: CDR1 SGHVS, CDR2 FNYEAQ. This CDR3 contains 15 residues. V was shortened by 5 bases and J by 0 bases, with 11 bases between the two germline ends. The CDR3 region has the DNA TGTGCCAGCAGCCCTACGGGATTTAGCAATCAGCCCCAGCATTTT. Protein sequence: CASSPTGFSNQPQHF. The entire variable domain, with the rest obtained from reference TRBV7-6 and TRBJ1-5, is as follows: GAGVSQSPRYKVTKRGQDVALRCDPISGHVSLYWYRQALGQGPEFLTYFNYEAQQDKSGLPNDRFSAERPEGSISTLTIQRTEQRDSAMYRCASSPTGFSNQPQHFGDGTRLSIL.

V is TRBV9 and J is TRBJ2-5; TRBD1 matches 7 bases. With the DNA end fitting TRBJ2-7 better, the J assignment may be wrong. CDR1 is SGDLS, CDR2 YYNGEE, per germline. This CDR3 region has 14 residues. CDR3 sequence (DNA): TGTGCCAGCAGCGGGGTGCCAGGGGGTGGCGAGCAGTACTTC. Residues: CASSGVPGGGEQYF.

The V and J genes are TRBV7-2 and TRBJ1-2; 7 nucleotides line up with TRBD1. J was trimmed by 3 bases and V by 4 bases; bases with no gene match: 2. Germline-derived CDR1 and CDR2 are SGHTA and FQGNSA. There are 13 residues in the CDR3. CDR3 sequence: CASSSQGYYGYTF. The CDR3 DNA sequence: TGTGCCAGCAGCTCACAGGGGTACTATGGCTACACCTTC.

The chain joins TRBV5-5 to TRBJ1-6, with 7 bases fitting TRBD1. V trimming: 4 bases; J trimming: 10 bases; junction bases outside the gene matches: 8. Germline loops: CDR1 SGHKS, CDR2 YYEKEE (reference sequence). This CDR3 comprises 14 residues. The CDR3 DNA sequence: TGTGCCAGCAGCCATAGACAGGGAGGATCACCCCTCCACTTT. This sequence encodes CASSHRQGGSPLHF.

The V call is TRBV14, the J call TRBJ1-1, with D uncertain. Between the trimmed V and J ends, which lost 0 bases and 6 bases, there was a span of 17 bases. This CDR3 has 16 amino acids. Germline V gives CDR1 SGHDN, CDR2 FVKESK. In DNA, the CDR3 is TGTGCCAGCAGCCAAGATAGAGGGTTAAGAAAGGCTGAAGCTTTCTTT. It yields the protein CASSQDRGLRKAEAFF.

In its sample, this clone was seen many times. The rearrangement joins TRBV7-6 to TRBJ2-2; D may be TRBD1 (5 bases). The germline V gene encodes CDR1 SGHVS and CDR2 FNYEAQ. The V gene lost 4 bases and the J gene lost 5 bases, with 17 bases spanning the gap. This CDR3 is built from 16 residues. Here the CDR3 reads CASSSTLSRGTGELFF. In nucleotides, the CDR3 is TGTGCCAGCAGCTCAACCCTTTCAAGGGGTACCGGGGAGCTGTTTTTT.

The rearrangement uses TRBV19 and TRBJ1-5; D call uncertain. Trimming stripped 6 bases from V and 4 bases from J, with 16 bases between. Germline V CDR1 and CDR2: LNHDA, SQIVND (reference sequence). This CDR3 has 15 residues. The CDR3 nucleotides are TGTGCCAGTAGGCGAGGGATTACGGGGAATCAGCCCCAGCATTTT. It codes for CASRRGITGNQPQHF.